Each of the 3 T cell receptor beta chains below was sequenced from the same sample in a study of identical twins. Using its own MiXCR run on the 5' RACE reads, TCRdb lists one record per CDR3 protein. The table records 1.5 million to 2 million distinct CDR3 sequences, under 35% of them present only once. The source material was cord blood. Every receptor here comes from a newborn girl in good health.

The rearrangement joins TRBV5-1 to TRBJ1-1; tentatively, D is TRBD1 (6 bases). Trimming cost V 0 bases and J 4 bases, with 13 bases left between them. Germline V CDR1 and CDR2: SGHRS, YFSETQ. The length of the CDR3 is 15 residues. In DNA form, the CDR3 reads TGCGCCAGCAGCTTGGTAGTAGGGGGGGTCACTGAAGCTTTCTTT. Amino acid sequence: CASSLVVGGVTEAFF.

The CDR3 here is CASSPRDYLRADTQYF. The CDR3 nucleotides read TGTGCCAGCAGCCCCCGGGACTACTTAAGGGCAGATACGCAGTATTTT. The gene calls are TRBV2 and TRBJ2-3, with 7 bases that match TRBD2. The trim removed 6 bases at V and 4 bases at J, leaving 13 bases unmatched. Germline loops: CDR1 SNHLY, CDR2 FYNNEI. CDR3 length equals 16 residues.

Points on this clonotype: At one boundary the junction diverges from the germline segment, which might be a read error. The chain links TRBV24-1 to TRBJ2-7; D unresolved. Germline V gene lookup returns CDR1 KGHDR and CDR2 SFDVKD. The CDR3 has 11 residues. The CDR3 DNA reads as TGTGCCACCAGTGATGGGCACGAGCGGTACTTC. It yields the protein CATSDGHERYF.